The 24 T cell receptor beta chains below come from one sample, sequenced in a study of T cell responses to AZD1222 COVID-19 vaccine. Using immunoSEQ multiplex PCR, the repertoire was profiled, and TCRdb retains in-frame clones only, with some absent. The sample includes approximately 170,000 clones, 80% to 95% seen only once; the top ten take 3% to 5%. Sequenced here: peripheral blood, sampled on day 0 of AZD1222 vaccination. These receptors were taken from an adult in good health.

The CDR3 spells CASSGRDTGTQYF. As DNA, the CDR3 is TGTGCCAGCTCAGGCCGGGACACCGGGACCCAGTACTTC. The genes are TRBV18 and TRBJ2-5; D is perhaps TRBD1 (6 bases). Germline assignment: CDR1 KGHSH and CDR2 LQKENI. The CDR3 is 13 amino acids. V gave up 5 bases and J gave up 7 bases, with 14 bases separating them.

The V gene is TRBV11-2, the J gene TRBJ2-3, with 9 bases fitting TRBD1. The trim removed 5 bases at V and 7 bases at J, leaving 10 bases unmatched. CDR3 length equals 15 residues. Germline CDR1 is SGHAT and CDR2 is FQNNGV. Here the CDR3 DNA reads TGTGCCAGCAGCGTAACGGGACAGGGTTCCCATACGCAGTATTTT. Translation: CASSVTGQGSHTQYF.

The DNA of the CDR3 is TGTGCCAGCAGGCAAAGTACAGAACCAGATACGCAGTATTTT. It translates to CASRQSTEPDTQYF. The genes are TRBV6-5 and TRBJ2-3; D is undetermined. V gave up 6 bases and J gave up 4 bases, with 14 bases separating them. CDR3 size: 14 residues. Germline V gene lookup returns CDR1 MNHEY and CDR2 SVGAGI.

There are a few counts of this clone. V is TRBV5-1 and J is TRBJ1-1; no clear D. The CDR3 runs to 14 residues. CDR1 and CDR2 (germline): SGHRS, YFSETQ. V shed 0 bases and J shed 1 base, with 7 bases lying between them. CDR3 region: CASSLGHSNTEAFF. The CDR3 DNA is TGCGCCAGCAGCTTGGGACATTCGAACACTGAAGCTTTCTTT.

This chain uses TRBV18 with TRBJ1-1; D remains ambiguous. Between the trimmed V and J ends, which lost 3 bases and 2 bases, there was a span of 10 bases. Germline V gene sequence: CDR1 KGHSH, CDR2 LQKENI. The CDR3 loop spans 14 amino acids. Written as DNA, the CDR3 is TGTGCCAGCTCACCTTTATCGGATAACACTGAAGCTTTCTTT. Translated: CASSPLSDNTEAFF.

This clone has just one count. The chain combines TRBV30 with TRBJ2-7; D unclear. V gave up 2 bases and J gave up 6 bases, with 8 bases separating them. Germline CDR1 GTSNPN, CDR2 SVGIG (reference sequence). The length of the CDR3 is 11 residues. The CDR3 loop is CAWSSIREQYF. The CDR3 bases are TGTGCCTGGAGTTCAATCCGCGAGCAGTACTTC.

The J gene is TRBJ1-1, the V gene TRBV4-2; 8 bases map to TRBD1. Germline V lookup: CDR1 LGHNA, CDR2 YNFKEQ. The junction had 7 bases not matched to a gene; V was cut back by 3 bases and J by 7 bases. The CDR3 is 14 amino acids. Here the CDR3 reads CASSQETTGGEAFF. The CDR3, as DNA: TGTGCCAGCAGCCAGGAGACTACAGGGGGTGAAGCTTTCTTT.

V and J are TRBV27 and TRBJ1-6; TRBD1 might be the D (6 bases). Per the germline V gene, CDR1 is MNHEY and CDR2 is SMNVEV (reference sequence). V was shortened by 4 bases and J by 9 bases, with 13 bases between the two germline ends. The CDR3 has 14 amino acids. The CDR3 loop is CASSWGGAGSPLHF. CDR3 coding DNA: TGTGCCAGCAGTTGGGGGGGGGCGGGTTCACCCCTCCACTTT.

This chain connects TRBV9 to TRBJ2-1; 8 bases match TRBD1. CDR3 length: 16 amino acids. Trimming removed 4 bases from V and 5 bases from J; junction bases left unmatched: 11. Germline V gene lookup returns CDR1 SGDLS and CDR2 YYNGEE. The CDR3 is CASSFLPTGDDNEQFF. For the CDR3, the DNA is TGTGCCAGCAGCTTTCTTCCGACAGGGGACGACAATGAGCAGTTCTTC.

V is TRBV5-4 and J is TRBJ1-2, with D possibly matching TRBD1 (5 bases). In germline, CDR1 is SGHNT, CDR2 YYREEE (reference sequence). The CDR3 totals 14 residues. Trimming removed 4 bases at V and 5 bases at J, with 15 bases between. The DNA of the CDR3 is TGTGCCAGCAGCCCCCCCGGGGGGTTGTATGGCTACACCTTC. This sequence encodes CASSPPGGLYGYTF.

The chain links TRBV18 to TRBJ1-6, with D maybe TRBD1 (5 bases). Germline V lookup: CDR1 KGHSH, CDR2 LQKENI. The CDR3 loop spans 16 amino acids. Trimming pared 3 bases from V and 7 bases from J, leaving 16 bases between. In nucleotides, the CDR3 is TGTGCCAGCTCACCTCGAGGGGAAAGTGGGAATTCACCCCTCCACTTT. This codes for CASSPRGESGNSPLHF.

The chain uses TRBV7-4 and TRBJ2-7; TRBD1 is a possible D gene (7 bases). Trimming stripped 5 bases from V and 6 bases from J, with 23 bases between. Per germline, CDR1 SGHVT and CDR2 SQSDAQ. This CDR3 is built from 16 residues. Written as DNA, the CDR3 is TGTGCCAGCAGCCCGGGGGACAGTCTTTCGCAGCGCGAGCAGTACTTC. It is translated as CASSPGDSLSQREQYF.

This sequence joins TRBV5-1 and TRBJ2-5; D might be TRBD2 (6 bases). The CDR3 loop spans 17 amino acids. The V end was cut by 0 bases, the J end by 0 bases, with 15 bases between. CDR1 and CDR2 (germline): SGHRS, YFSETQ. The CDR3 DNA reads TGCGCCAGCAGCTTGGAAAGCGGGCCAAGATACCAAGAGACCCAGTACTTC. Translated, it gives CASSLESGPRYQETQYF.

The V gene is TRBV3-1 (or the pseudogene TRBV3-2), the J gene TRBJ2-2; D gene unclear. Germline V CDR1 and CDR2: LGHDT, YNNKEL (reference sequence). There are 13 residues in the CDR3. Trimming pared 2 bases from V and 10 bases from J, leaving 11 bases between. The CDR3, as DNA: TGTGCCAGCAGCCAAAATCAAAGGTCGGAGCTGTTTTTT. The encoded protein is CASSQNQRSELFF.

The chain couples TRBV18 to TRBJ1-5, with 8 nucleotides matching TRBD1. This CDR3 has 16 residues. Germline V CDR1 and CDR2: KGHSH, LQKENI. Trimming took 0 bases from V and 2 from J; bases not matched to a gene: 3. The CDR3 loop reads CASSPPSGGGNQPQHF. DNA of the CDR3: TGTGCCAGCTCACCACCTTCAGGGGGCGGCAATCAGCCCCAGCATTTT.

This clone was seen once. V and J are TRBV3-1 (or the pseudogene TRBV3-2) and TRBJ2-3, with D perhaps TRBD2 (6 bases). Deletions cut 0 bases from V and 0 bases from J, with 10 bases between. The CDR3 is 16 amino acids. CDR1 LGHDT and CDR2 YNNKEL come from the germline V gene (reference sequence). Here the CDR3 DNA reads TGTGCCAGCAGCCAAGATCTTGGGGGGAGCACAGATACGCAGTATTTT. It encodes CASSQDLGGSTDTQYF.

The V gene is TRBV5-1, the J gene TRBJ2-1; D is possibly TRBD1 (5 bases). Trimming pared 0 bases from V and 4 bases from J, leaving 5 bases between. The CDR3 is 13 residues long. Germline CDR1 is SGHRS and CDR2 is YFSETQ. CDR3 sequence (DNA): TGCGCCAGCAGCTTGGACAGGTACAATGAGCAGTTCTTC. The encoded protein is CASSLDRYNEQFF.

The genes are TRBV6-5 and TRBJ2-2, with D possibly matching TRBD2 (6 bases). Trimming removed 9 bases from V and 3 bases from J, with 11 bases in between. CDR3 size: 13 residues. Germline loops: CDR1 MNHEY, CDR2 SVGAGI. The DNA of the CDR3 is TGTGCCAGTCGGAGGGAGGACACCGGGGAGCTGTTTTTT. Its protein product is CASRREDTGELFF.

The CDR3: CASSSAWGATNYGYTF. CDR3 DNA: TGTGCCAGCAGTTCCGCTTGGGGGGCCACTAACTATGGCTACACCTTC. The V and J genes are TRBV6-5 and TRBJ1-2; D possibly corresponds to TRBD1 (6 bases). V was cut by 4 bases and J by 0 bases, with 15 bases left in between. In germline, CDR1 is MNHEY, CDR2 SVGAGI. The CDR3 is 16 amino acids.

The CDR3 here is CASSWTSTSYEQYF. The CDR3 DNA reads TGTGCCAGCAGTTGGACATCCACCTCCTACGAGCAGTACTTC. The chain carries TRBV9 and TRBJ2-7; tentatively, D is TRBD1 (5 bases). The ends were cut back, 5 bases at V and 0 bases at J, with 12 bases in the middle. Germline CDR1 and CDR2: SGDLS and YYNGEE. The CDR3 loop spans 14 amino acids.

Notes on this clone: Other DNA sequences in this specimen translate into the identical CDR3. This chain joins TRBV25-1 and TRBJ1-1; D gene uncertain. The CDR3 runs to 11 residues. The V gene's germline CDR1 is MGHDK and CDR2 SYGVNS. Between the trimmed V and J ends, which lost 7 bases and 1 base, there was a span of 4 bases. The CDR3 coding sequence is TGTGCCAGCACCCGGAACACTGAAGCTTTCTTT. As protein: CASTRNTEAFF.

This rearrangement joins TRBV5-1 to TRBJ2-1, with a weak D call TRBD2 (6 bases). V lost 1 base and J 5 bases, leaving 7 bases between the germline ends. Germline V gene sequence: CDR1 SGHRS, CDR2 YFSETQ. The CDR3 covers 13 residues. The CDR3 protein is CASSLPGDNEQFF. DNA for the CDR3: TGCGCCAGCAGCTTGCCGGGGGACAATGAGCAGTTCTTC. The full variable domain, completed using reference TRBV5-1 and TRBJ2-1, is KAGVTQTPRYLIKTRGQQVTLSCSPISGHRSVSWYQQTPGQGLQFLFEYFSETQRNKGNFPGRFSGRQFSNSRSEMNVSTLELGDSALYLCASSLPGDNEQFFGPGTRLTVL.

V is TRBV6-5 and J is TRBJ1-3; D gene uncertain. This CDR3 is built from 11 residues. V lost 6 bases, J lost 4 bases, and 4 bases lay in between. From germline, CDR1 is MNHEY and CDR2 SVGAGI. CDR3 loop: CASRLGNTIYF. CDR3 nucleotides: TGTGCCAGCAGACTCGGAAACACCATATATTTT.

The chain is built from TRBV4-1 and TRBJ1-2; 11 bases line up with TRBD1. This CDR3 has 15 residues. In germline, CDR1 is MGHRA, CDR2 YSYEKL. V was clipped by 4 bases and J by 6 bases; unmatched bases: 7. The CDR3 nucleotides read TGCGCCAGCAGCCGTACCGGGACAGGGGGGGATGGCTACACCTTC. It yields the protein CASSRTGTGGDGYTF.